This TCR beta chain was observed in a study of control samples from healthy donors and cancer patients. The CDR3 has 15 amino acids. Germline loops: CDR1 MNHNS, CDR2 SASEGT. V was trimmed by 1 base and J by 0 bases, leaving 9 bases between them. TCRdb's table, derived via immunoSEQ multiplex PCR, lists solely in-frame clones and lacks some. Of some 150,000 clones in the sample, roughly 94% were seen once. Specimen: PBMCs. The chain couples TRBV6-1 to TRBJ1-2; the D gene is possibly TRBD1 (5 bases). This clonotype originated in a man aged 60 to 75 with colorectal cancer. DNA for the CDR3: TGTGCCAGCAGTGAAGAGGGGACCCCTAACTATGGCTACACCTTC. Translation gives CASSEEGTPNYGYTF.